The 30 T cell receptor beta chains below were found in one sample sequenced in a study of T cell responses to AZD1222 COVID-19 vaccine. The table came from immunoSEQ multiplex PCR; TCRdb's copy has only in-frame clones and leaves some out. The sample includes around 130,000 clones, around 90% of them seen just once. This specimen consisted of peripheral blood, obtained on day 0 of AZD1222 vaccination. The origin of the receptors is an adult in good health.

The V call is TRBV19, the J call TRBJ1-2; TRBD1 is a possible D gene (6 bases). The CDR3 is 14 amino acids. The V end lost 7 bases, the J end lost 6 bases, and 18 bases lay between the germline ends. The germline V gene encodes CDR1 LNHDA and CDR2 SQIVND (reference sequence). CDR3 sequence (DNA): TGTGCCAGTATCAAGGGGCAGGGGCCGAATGGCTACACCTTC. Protein: CASIKGQGPNGYTF.

The rearrangement uses TRBV15 and TRBJ2-3, with D hard to call. The ends were cut back, 7 bases at V and 1 base at J, with 6 bases in the middle. The CDR3 has 12 residues. CDR1 and CDR2 (germline): LNHNV, YYDKDF (reference sequence). The CDR3 sequence is CATTDGTDTQYF. In DNA, the CDR3 is TGTGCCACCACCGACGGCACAGATACGCAGTATTTT.

Here the CDR3 reads CASSLAGTAVYGYTF. CDR3 DNA: TGCGCCAGCAGCTTGGCAGGGACAGCCGTCTATGGCTACACCTTC. The V gene is TRBV5-1, the J gene TRBJ1-2; 7 bases agree with TRBD1. The CDR3 length is 15 residues. V shed 0 bases, J shed 4 bases, and the junction held 6 bases outside the gene matches. Germline assignment: CDR1 SGHRS and CDR2 YFSETQ.

The count of this clone is one. The chain carries TRBV29-1 and TRBJ1-1; the match to TRBD1 covers 11 bases. Germline-derived CDR1 and CDR2 are SQVTM and ANQGSEA. CDR3 size: 14 residues. J lost 5 bases, V lost 7 bases, and 9 bases had no gene match. The CDR3 loop reads CSAEDRGLRTEAFF. The DNA of the CDR3 is TGCAGCGCCGAGGACAGGGGGCTACGGACTGAAGCTTTCTTT.

The chain combines TRBV2 with TRBJ1-6; D is possibly TRBD1 (5 bases). Trimming stripped 6 bases from V and 9 bases from J, with 15 bases between. The CDR3 runs to 14 residues. CDR1 is SNHLY, CDR2 FYNNEI, per germline. This CDR3 reads CASREQERRSPLHF. The CDR3 coding sequence is TGTGCCAGCAGGGAACAGGAGAGGCGTTCACCCCTCCACTTT.

The V call is TRBV7-9, the J call TRBJ1-2, with 8 bases identical to TRBD1. Germline loops: CDR1 SEHNR, CDR2 FQNEAQ (reference sequence). CDR3 length: 15 residues. V lost 5 bases and J lost 4; bases outside the gene matches: 9. The CDR3 is CASSLPQGEGYGYTF. The CDR3 region has the DNA TGTGCCAGCAGCCTACCACAGGGGGAGGGCTATGGCTACACCTTC.

The genes are TRBV29-1 and TRBJ2-7; D remains unclear. Between the trimmed V and J ends, which lost 6 bases and 6 bases, there was a span of 18 bases. Germline values: CDR1 SQVTM, CDR2 ANQGSEA. The CDR3 sequence is 13 residues long. CDR3 protein: CSVQTGDESEQYF. Here the CDR3 DNA reads TGCAGCGTCCAGACTGGAGATGAATCCGAGCAGTACTTC.

The rearrangement uses TRBV7-8 and TRBJ1-6; D ambiguous. The germline V gene encodes CDR1 SGHVS and CDR2 FQNEAQ. The CDR3 covers 14 residues. Trimming left V 1 base short and J 10 bases short, with 11 bases between. The CDR3 sequence: CASSLVSDQSPLHF. In DNA, the CDR3 is TGTGCCAGCAGCTTAGTGTCAGATCAGTCACCCCTCCACTTT. Complete variable domain (other parts from reference TRBV7-8 and TRBJ1-6): GAGVSQSPRYKVAKRGQDVALRCDPISGHVSLFWYQQALGQGPEFLTYFQNEAQLDKSGLPSDRFFAERPEGSVSTLKIQRTQQEDSAVYLCASSLVSDQSPLHFGNGTRLTVT.

The chain couples TRBV9 to TRBJ1-3; D is possibly TRBD1 (6 bases). V was shortened by 3 bases and J by 2 bases, with 24 bases between the two germline ends. This CDR3 is built from 19 residues. CDR1 SGDLS and CDR2 YYNGEE come from the germline V gene. CDR3 DNA sequence: TGTGCCAGCAGCGCCCCCACGAACCCTGACAGGACTCCTGGAAACACCATATATTTT. Translating it yields CASSAPTNPDRTPGNTIYF. Looking up the rest from reference TRBV9 and TRBJ1-3 gives the full variable domain: DSGVTQTPKHLITATGQRVTLRCSPRSGDLSVYWYQQSLDQGLQFLIQYYNGEERAKGNILERFSAQQFPDLHSELNLSSLELGDSALYFCASSAPTNPDRTPGNTIYFGEGSWLTVV.

The sample holds one count of this clone. This rearrangement joins TRBV6-5 to TRBJ1-4; the D gene is possibly TRBD1 (5 bases). The V end lost 3 bases, the J end lost 7 bases, and 9 bases lay between the germline ends. The germline CDR1 and CDR2 sequences are MNHEY and SVGAGI. CDR3 length: 13 amino acids. In DNA, the CDR3 is TGTGCCAGCAGTTATAGGGGACCTGAAAAACTGTTTTTT. This encodes CASSYRGPEKLFF.

This clone was seen only a few times. The V call is TRBV28, the J call TRBJ2-7, with D possibly TRBD2 on 6 matching bases. The V and J ends lost 6 bases and 6 bases respectively, with 15 bases between them. The CDR3 sequence is 13 residues long. Germline CDR1 is MDHEN and CDR2 is SYDVKM. The CDR3 nucleotides are TGTGCCAGCAGAACGGGACTCGGGGGCGAGCAGTACTTC. Translation: CASRTGLGGEQYF.

The chain joins TRBV19 to TRBJ1-1, with D unresolved. This CDR3 has 14 residues. V lost 7 bases and J lost 3, with 15 bases in between. Germline CDR1 reads LNHDA; CDR2 reads SQIVND (reference sequence). The chain's CDR3 is CASIRSSRYTEAFF. The CDR3 DNA reads TGTGCCAGTATAAGGAGCAGTAGGTACACTGAAGCTTTCTTT.

The chain is built from TRBV28 and TRBJ1-5; D is perhaps TRBD1 (5 bases). CDR3 length equals 15 residues. Germline lookup yields CDR1 MDHEN and CDR2 SYDVKM. Trimming stripped 5 bases from V and 4 bases from J, with 15 bases between. CDR3 loop: CASSPHLTVNQPQHF. The CDR3 DNA is TGTGCCAGCAGTCCCCATTTGACAGTGAATCAGCCCCAGCATTTT.

V gene TRBV14 combines with J gene TRBJ2-1; possible D gene TRBD2, 6 bases. Germline lookup yields CDR1 SGHDN and CDR2 FVKESK. This CDR3 spans 14 amino acids. Trimming took 8 bases from V and 6 from J, leaving 17 bases between them. The CDR3 DNA is TGTGCCAGCCCCCTGGGGGAGGCGATCAATGAGCAGTTCTTC. Its protein is CASPLGEAINEQFF.

The V call is TRBV14, the J call TRBJ2-5; D tentatively fits TRBD1 or TRBD2 (5 bases each). Looked up from germline, CDR1 is SGHDN and CDR2 is FVKESK. This CDR3 has 18 residues. V lost 2 bases and J 4 bases, leaving 23 bases between the germline ends. CDR3 in amino acids: CASSQRLPGAEPRETQYF. The CDR3 DNA reads TGTGCCAGCAGCCAAAGACTACCCGGGGCAGAACCACGAGAGACCCAGTACTTC.

The CDR3, as DNA: TGTGCCAGCAGCGTAGGGACACGTTTTTCCGAGCAGTACTTC. Its protein is CASSVGTRFSEQYF. V gene TRBV9 combines with J gene TRBJ2-7; D possibly corresponds to TRBD1 (5 bases). The ends were cut back, 0 bases at V and 6 bases at J, with 13 bases in the middle. The length of the CDR3 is 14 residues. CDR1 is SGDLS and CDR2 is YYNGEE in the germline V gene. Drawing the rest from reference TRBV9 and TRBJ2-7, the complete variable domain is DSGVTQTPKHLITATGQRVTLRCSPRSGDLSVYWYQQSLDQGLQFLIQYYNGEERAKGNILERFSAQQFPDLHSELNLSSLELGDSALYFCASSVGTRFSEQYFGPGTRLTVT.

This chain connects TRBV5-1 to TRBJ2-7; D perhaps matches TRBD2 (5 bases). Germline CDR1 is SGHRS and CDR2 is YFSETQ. V shed 4 bases and J shed 2 bases, with 22 bases lying between them. The CDR3 sequence is 17 residues long. DNA for the CDR3: TGCGCCAGCAGCGGCCACGAGGACGGAGCGGTCACCTACGAGCAGTACTTC. Its translation: CASSGHEDGAVTYEQYF.

V usage is TRBV11-2 and J usage is TRBJ2-3; tentatively, D is TRBD2 (5 bases). The CDR3 spans 15 residues. Germline values: CDR1 SGHAT, CDR2 FQNNGV. V was trimmed by 2 bases and J by 5 bases, leaving 14 bases between them. The CDR3 reads CASSLTAELEDTQYF. The CDR3 DNA follows: TGTGCCAGCAGCTTAACAGCGGAGTTGGAAGATACGCAGTATTTT.

J is TRBJ1-3 and V is TRBV13, with D tentatively TRBD1 (5 bases). CDR1 is PRHDT and CDR2 is FYEKMQ in the germline V gene (reference sequence). The CDR3 has 17 residues. Trimming removed 3 bases from V and 0 bases from J, with 15 bases in between. CDR3 coding DNA: TGTGCCAGCAGCTTGAGTTGGGGCTCCTACTCTGGAAACACCATATATTTT. It yields the protein CASSLSWGSYSGNTIYF. Looking up the rest from reference TRBV13 and TRBJ1-3 gives the full variable domain: AAGVIQSPRHLIKEKRETATLKCYPIPRHDTVYWYQQGPGQDPQFLISFYEKMQSDKGSIPDRFSAQQFSDYHSELNMSSLELGDSALYFCASSLSWGSYSGNTIYFGEGSWLTVV.

The chain has TRBV7-6 and TRBJ1-1; perhaps TRBD1 as D (5 bases). CDR3 length: 15 amino acids. The V end was cut by 5 bases, the J end by 0 bases, with 13 bases between. Germline V gives CDR1 SGHVS, CDR2 FNYEAQ. The DNA for the CDR3 is TGTGCCAGCAGCCCAGGGACCCGCATGAACACTGAAGCTTTCTTT. It encodes CASSPGTRMNTEAFF.

The rearrangement joins TRBV5-1 to TRBJ1-4; TRBD1 might be the D (5 bases). The length of the CDR3 is 13 residues. V dropped 0 bases and J dropped 9 bases, with 9 bases sitting between them. CDR1 and CDR2 (germline): SGHRS, YFSETQ. Written as DNA, the CDR3 is TGCGCCAGCAGCTTGGAAGGGGAGCAAAAACTGTTTTTT. Protein sequence: CASSLEGEQKLFF.

The chain is built from TRBV6-5 and TRBJ1-3; D not resolved. V was pared by 7 bases and J by 0 bases, with 10 bases between. The length of the CDR3 is 14 residues. Per germline, CDR1 MNHEY and CDR2 SVGAGI. CDR3 nucleotides: TGTGCCAGCATGGAGGTGAGCTCTGGAAACACCATATATTTT. Translated: CASMEVSSGNTIYF.

CDR3 coding DNA: TGTGCCAGCAGCTTAGGTGACTTTTATGAGCAGTTCTTC. Translating gives CASSLGDFYEQFF. This chain links TRBV13 with TRBJ2-1; no definite D call. The CDR3 has 13 amino acids. CDR1 is PRHDT, CDR2 FYEKMQ, per germline (reference sequence). Deletions cut 0 bases from V and 8 bases from J, with 8 bases between.

In this sample, this clone turned up once. This chain connects TRBV9 to TRBJ2-1; D ambiguous. The CDR3 contains 16 residues. The ends were cut back, 0 bases at V and 8 bases at J, with 18 bases in the middle. Germline-derived CDR1 and CDR2 are SGDLS and YYNGEE. In DNA, the CDR3 is TGTGCCAGCAGCGTAGGAACGGATCCCCCGGTCTATGAGCAGTTCTTC. Translation: CASSVGTDPPVYEQFF.

The chain links TRBV4-2 to TRBJ2-5, with D possibly being TRBD1 (5 bases). This CDR3 region has 16 residues. Germline CDR1 reads LGHNA; CDR2 reads YNFKEQ. Trimming shortened V by 1 base and J by 5 bases, and 17 bases separated the two germline ends. The DNA for the CDR3 is TGTGCCAGCAGCCAAGTCCATGGGCAGGGTGGCGAGACCCAGTACTTC. Residues: CASSQVHGQGGETQYF.

The rearrangement joins TRBV11-2 to TRBJ1-1, with D possibly TRBD1 on 5 matching bases. Germline CDR1 and CDR2: SGHAT and FQNNGV. This CDR3 has 15 amino acids. V was pared by 2 bases and J by 0 bases, with 10 bases between. For the CDR3, the DNA is TGTGCCAGCAGCTTATCCCCGGGACTGAACACTGAAGCTTTCTTT. Its translation is CASSLSPGLNTEAFF.

This chain uses TRBV6-5 with TRBJ1-2; TRBD1 might be the D (5 bases). The CDR3 is made up of 12 amino acids. CDR1 is MNHEY, CDR2 SVGAGI, per germline. With 6 bases removed from V and 1 base from J, the gap between germline ends came to 6 bases. CDR3 coding DNA: TGTGCCAGCAGGACAGTTAACTATGGCTACACCTTC. Translated: CASRTVNYGYTF.

J is TRBJ1-2 and V is TRBV9; 10 bases map to TRBD1. The germline CDR1 and CDR2 sequences are SGDLS and YYNGEE. V shed 5 bases and J 8 bases; nucleotides not matched to a gene: 3. The CDR3 is 12 amino acids. The CDR3 region is CASRGTGEGYTF. CDR3 nucleotides: TGTGCCAGCAGAGGGACAGGGGAAGGCTACACCTTC.

The chain couples TRBV5-1 to TRBJ1-2, with a weak D call TRBD1 (5 bases). CDR1 and CDR2 (germline): SGHRS, YFSETQ. The CDR3 has 15 amino acids. Trimming removed 1 base from V and 1 base from J, with 11 bases in between. As DNA, the CDR3 is TGCGCCAGCAGCTTGACAGGCGATAGTAACTATGGCTACACCTTC. Protein sequence: CASSLTGDSNYGYTF. Full variable domain (remainder filled in from reference TRBV5-1 and TRBJ1-2): KAGVTQTPRYLIKTRGQQVTLSCSPISGHRSVSWYQQTPGQGLQFLFEYFSETQRNKGNFPGRFSGRQFSNSRSEMNVSTLELGDSALYLCASSLTGDSNYGYTFGSGTRLTVV.

V usage is TRBV29-1 and J usage is TRBJ1-2, with D hard to call. Germline V gene lookup returns CDR1 SQVTM and CDR2 ANQGSEA. The CDR3 has 12 amino acids. V lost 2 bases, J lost 3 bases, and 7 bases lay in between. Here the CDR3 reads CSVERADYGYTF. CDR3 in DNA: TGCAGCGTTGAACGGGCAGACTATGGCTACACCTTC.